The sequence of this T cell receptor (beta chain) was determined in a study of blood T cell repertoires in COVID-19. Whole-study context: The United States, Italy and Spain supplied acute and convalescent COVID-19 samples. PBMCs, B-cell-depleted T cells, or T cells provided the cDNA or gDNA that made up the material.

Looked up from germline, CDR1 is MDHEN and CDR2 is SYDVKM. Trimming cost V 5 bases and J 8 bases, with 13 bases left between them. This CDR3 spans 14 amino acids. The authors' processing: Reference gene primer amplification gave estimated nucleated cell counts. The data were produced by immunoSEQ multiplex PCR, yet TCRdb's version contains in-frame clones alone and is incomplete. V, J and clone size are taken as reported in that table, and D and trimming were inferred from the DNA itself. The sample gives 60,000 to 90,000 clones, 75% to 90% of which show up once; about a sixth is in the top ten. The sequence was obtained from a human donor in a cohort sampled during active COVID-19. Sequencing was carried out using peripheral blood. The chain uses TRBV28 and TRBJ1-6; weak D call: TRBD1 (5 bases). The CDR3 here is CASSQRDYDSPLHF. CDR3 bases: TGTGCCAGCAGTCAGCGGGACTACGATTCACCCCTCCACTTT. The full variable domain, its missing parts supplied by reference TRBV28 and TRBJ1-6, is DVKVTQSSRYLVKRTGEKVFLECVQDMDHENMFWYRQDPGLGLRLIYFSYDVKMKEKGDIPEGYSVSREKKERFSLILESASTNQTSMYLCASSQRDYDSPLHFGNGTRLTVT.